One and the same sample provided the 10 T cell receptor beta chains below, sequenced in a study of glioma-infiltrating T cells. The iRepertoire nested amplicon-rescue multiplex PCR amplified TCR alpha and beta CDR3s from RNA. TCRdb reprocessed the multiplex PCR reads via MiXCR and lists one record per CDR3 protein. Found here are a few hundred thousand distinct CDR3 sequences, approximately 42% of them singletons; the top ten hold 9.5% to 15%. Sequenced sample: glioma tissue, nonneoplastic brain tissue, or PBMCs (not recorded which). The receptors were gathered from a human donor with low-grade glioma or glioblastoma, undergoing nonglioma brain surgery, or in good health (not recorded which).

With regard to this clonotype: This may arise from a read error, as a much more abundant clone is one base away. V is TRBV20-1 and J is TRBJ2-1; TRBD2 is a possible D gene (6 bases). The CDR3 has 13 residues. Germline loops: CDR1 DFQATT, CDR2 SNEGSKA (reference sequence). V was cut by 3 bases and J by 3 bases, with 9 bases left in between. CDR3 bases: TGCAGTGCTAGCGGGAGCTTCTACAATGAGCAGTTCTTC. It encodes CSASGSFYNEQFF.

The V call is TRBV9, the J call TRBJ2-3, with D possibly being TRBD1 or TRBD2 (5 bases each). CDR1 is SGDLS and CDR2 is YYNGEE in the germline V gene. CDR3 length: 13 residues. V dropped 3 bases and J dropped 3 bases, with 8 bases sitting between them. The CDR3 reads CASSAEGTDTQYF. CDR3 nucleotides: TGTGCCAGCAGCGCCGAGGGGACAGATACGCAGTATTTT.

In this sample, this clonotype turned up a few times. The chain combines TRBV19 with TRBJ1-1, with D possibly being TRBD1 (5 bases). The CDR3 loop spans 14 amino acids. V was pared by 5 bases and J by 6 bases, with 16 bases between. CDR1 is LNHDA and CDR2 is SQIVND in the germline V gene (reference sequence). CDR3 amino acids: CASSSDLGTAEAFF. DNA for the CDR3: TGTGCCAGTAGTTCGGACCTGGGGACCGCTGAAGCTTTCTTT.

CDR3 loop: CASSVGPNTEAFF. CDR3 sequence (DNA): TGTGCCAGCAGTGTGGGACCGAACACTGAAGCTTTCTTT. The V gene is TRBV2, the J gene TRBJ1-1, with D possibly TRBD1 on 5 matching bases. Trimming shortened V by 4 bases and J by 1 base, and 7 bases separated the two germline ends. CDR3 length equals 13 residues. Germline CDR1 SNHLY, CDR2 FYNNEI.

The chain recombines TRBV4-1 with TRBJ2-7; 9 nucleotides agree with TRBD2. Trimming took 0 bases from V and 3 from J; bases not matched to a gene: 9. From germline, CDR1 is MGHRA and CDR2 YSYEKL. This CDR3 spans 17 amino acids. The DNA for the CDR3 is TGCGCCAGCAGCCAAGATCTAGGGCGGGAGGGCCTCTACGAGCAGTACTTC. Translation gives CASSQDLGREGLYEQYF.

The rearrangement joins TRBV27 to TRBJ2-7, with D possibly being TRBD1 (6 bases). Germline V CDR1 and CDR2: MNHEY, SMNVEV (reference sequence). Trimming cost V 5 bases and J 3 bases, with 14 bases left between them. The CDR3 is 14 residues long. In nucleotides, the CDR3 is TGTGCCAGCAGTCTCGGGACAAGGGTCTACGAGCAGTACTTC. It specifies CASSLGTRVYEQYF.

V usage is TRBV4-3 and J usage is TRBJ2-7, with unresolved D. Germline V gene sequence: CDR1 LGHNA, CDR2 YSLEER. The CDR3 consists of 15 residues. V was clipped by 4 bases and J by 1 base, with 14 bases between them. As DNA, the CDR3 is TGCGCCAGCAGCCTAACCAACGACATATCCTACGAGCAGTACTTC. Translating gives CASSLTNDISYEQYF.

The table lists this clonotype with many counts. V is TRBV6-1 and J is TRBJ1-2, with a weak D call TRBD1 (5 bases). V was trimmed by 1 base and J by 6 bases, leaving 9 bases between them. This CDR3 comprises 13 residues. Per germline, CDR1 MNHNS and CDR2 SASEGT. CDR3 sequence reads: CASSEGGEDGYTF. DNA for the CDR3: TGTGCCAGCAGTGAAGGAGGGGAGGATGGCTACACCTTC.

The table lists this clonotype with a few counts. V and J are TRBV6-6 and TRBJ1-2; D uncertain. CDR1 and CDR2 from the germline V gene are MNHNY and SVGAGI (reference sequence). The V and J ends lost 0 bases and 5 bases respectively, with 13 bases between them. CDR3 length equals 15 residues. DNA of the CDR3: TGTGCCAGCAGTTACTCTCCCGGGAGAGGATATGGCTACACCTTC. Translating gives CASSYSPGRGYGYTF.

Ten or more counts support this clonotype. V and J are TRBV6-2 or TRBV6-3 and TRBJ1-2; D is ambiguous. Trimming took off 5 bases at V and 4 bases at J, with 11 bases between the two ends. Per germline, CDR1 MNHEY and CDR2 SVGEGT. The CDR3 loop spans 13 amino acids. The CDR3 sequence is CASSLDGSYGYTF. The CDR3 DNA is TGTGCCAGCAGTCTCGACGGTTCCTATGGCTACACCTTC.